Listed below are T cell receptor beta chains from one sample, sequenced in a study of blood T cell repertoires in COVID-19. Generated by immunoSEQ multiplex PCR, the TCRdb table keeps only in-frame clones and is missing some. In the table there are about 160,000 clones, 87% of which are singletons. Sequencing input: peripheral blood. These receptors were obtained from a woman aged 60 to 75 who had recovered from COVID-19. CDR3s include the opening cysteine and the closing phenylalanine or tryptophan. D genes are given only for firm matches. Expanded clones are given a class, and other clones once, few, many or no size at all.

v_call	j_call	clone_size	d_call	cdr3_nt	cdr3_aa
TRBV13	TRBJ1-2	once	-	TGTGCCAGTGCAACAGGGTTTGGTGGCTACACCTTC	CASATGFGGYTF
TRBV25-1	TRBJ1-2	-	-	TGTGCCAGCAGTGAATATGGGGACTTGTCAAATGGCTACACCTTC	CASSEYGDLSNGYTF
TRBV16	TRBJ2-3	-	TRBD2	TGTGCCAGCAGCCCTCATAGCGGGGCGACTACAGATACGCAGTATTTT	CASSPHSGATTDTQYF
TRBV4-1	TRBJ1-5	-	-	TGCGCCAGCAGCCAAGATTACAGGGTTGACAATCAGCCCCAGCATTTT	CASSQDYRVDNQPQHF
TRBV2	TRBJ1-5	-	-	TGTGCCAGCACCATTACTGTTAATCAGCCCCAGCATTTT	CASTITVNQPQHF
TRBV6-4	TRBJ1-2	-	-	TGTGCCAGCAGTGCACGGGCTAACTATGGCTACACCTTC	CASSARANYGYTF
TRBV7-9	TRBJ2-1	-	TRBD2	TGTGCCGGGACTCTAGCGGGGAACAATGAGCAGTTCTTC	CAGTLAGNNEQFF
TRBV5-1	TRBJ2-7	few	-	TGCGCCAGCAGCCCTCCGGGGGACGAGCAGTACTTC	CASSPPGDEQYF
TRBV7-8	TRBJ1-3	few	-	TGTGCCAGCAGCTCCACTGGAAACACCATATATTTT	CASSSTGNTIYF
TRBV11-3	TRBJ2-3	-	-	TGTGCCAGCAGCTCCGACGGGAGCACAGATACGCAGTATTTT	CASSSDGSTDTQYF
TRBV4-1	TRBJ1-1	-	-	TGCGCCAGCAGCCACACAAGACAGAATTTGGGCACTGAAGCTTTCTTT	CASSHTRQNLGTEAFF
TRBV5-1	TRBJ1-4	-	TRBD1	TGCGCCAGCAGCAGCAACAGGGGAATGAACGAAAAACTGTTTTTT	CASSSNRGMNEKLFF
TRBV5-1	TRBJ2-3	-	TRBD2	TGCGCCAGCAGGCTAGCGGGGAGCACAGATACGCAGTATTTT	CASRLAGSTDTQYF
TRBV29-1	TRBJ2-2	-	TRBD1	TGCAGCGTGGGACAGGAGGTAACCGGGGAGCTGTTTTTT	CSVGQEVTGELFF
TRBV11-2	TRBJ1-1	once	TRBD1	TGTGCCAGCAGCTTAGACCGGGACAGAGAAGCTTTCTTT	CASSLDRDREAFF
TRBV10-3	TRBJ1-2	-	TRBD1	TGTGCCATCAGTGATCCGGGACAGGGGAACTATGGCTACACCTTC	CAISDPGQGNYGYTF
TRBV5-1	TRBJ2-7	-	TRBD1	TGCGCCAGCAGCCCCGGACAGGGGAACTACGAGCAGTACTTC	CASSPGQGNYEQYF
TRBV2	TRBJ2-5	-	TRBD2	TGTGCCAGCAAGAGCGGGGGGGCTCGAGAGACCCAGTACTTC	CASKSGGARETQYF
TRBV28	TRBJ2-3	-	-	TGTGCCAGCAGACATAGCCGACAGTCCGTTCGTACAGATACGCAGTATTTT	CASRHSRQSVRTDTQYF
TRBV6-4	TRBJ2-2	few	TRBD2	TGTGCCAGCAGCGGGACTAGCGCGAACACCGGGGAGCTGTTTTTT	CASSGTSANTGELFF
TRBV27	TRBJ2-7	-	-	TGTGCCAGCAGAGTTACCGGACATCGCTACGAGCAGTACTTC	CASRVTGHRYEQYF
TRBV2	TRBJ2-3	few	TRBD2	TGTGCCAGCCTTTTAGGACTAGCGGGGGCCGGTGATACGCAGTATTTT	CASLLGLAGAGDTQYF
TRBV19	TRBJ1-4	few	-	TGTGCCAGTAGTATGCGGGGGTTTGGGGAAAAACTGTTTTTT	CASSMRGFGEKLFF
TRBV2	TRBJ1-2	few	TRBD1	TGTGCCAGCAGTGAGGGTTGGCAGGGGGACCGCGGCTACACCTTC	CASSEGWQGDRGYTF